This TCR beta chain came from a study of shared clonotypes between healthy human individuals (dated by TCRdb to 2018 to 2021). Looking at the study overall: The cohort comprised a couple of women and a few men aged 18 to 49 years. Different laboratories and diverse techniques were used to prepare libraries and sequence TCR repertoires, to increase sequencing depth and limit assay-specific biases. Blood TCR repertoires of roughly five healthy adults were deeply sequenced to estimate repertoire size and the extent of clonotype sharing between individuals. Between about 0.9 and 8.9 billion PBMCs per donor were obtained by leukapheresis. Per donor, three plates each were used for CD4 naive and CD4 memory, two for CD8 naive, and one for CD8 memory. Study-level results and caveats: Naive subsets generally had larger estimated clonotype richness than memory subsets. Across a few donors, roughly 5% of naive CD4, roughly 3.5% of naive CD8, 2% to 2.5% of memory CD4, and under 0.45% of memory CD8 clonotypes were shared. Clonotypes shared by all four sorted-subset donors showed higher generation probabilities than non-shared clonotypes. Because the study included only a small number of donors, the genetic and exposure-history diversity represented was limited. Sampling was restricted to blood, and TCR repertoires in tissue are likely to differ from TCR repertoires in blood. Pairwise subsampling led to the expectation that sequencing depth would affect the degree of clonotype sharing among donors. Even with the large sequencing depth, rarefaction of the sorted-subset datasets indicated that sequencing was incomplete.

Donors were healthy HIV-negative adults with no recently reported acute infections or vaccinations. Every donor was a Caucasian adult residing in Nashville, Tennessee, USA. CD4+ T cells were enriched through magnetic negative selection, after which naive cells were positively selected on CD45RA and the remaining negative fraction served as the memory subset. After blood collection by leukapheresis, PBMCs were isolated using Ficoll-Histopaque density gradient centrifugation and then cryopreserved in the vapor phase of liquid nitrogen. Purity and quantity of every magnetically sorted T cell population were checked by analytical flow cytometry. Genomic DNA was isolated from each sorted fraction and quantified by UV absorbance on a Nanodrop 2000c. Using the deep immunoSEQ assay, multiplex PCR amplified TCR CDR3 regions from genomic DNA. Extracted genomic DNA from each cell subset was distributed evenly across all wells of several immunoSEQ 96-well plates, and each plate was treated as a replicate. Each replicate PCR for sorted subsets received around 210 ng genomic DNA, equal to tens of thousands of T cell genomes. The purified libraries were quantified using a Qubit 3.0 fluorometer, sized with a Bioanalyzer 2100, and then quantified again using the KAPA Library Quantification kit. A separate single-read 150-cycle Illumina NextSeq 550 flow cell was used to sequence each immunoSEQ 96-well plate. Under the source paper's analysis protocol: Because only junctional sequences without quality scores were contained in the immunoSEQ output, filtering matching that applied to full-length reads could not be performed. Sequences were annotated with PyIR, a Python wrapper for IgBLAST v1.9, and V/J genes and CDR3 were assigned using IMGT germline references. Reads were removed for weak V/J assignments (E-value above 1e-6), missing CDR3, stop codons, out-of-frame junctions, or ambiguous translated residues. V3J clonotypes were defined as sequences sharing the same inferred V gene, J gene, and CDR3 amino acid sequence. Percentage overlap between repertoires was calculated by dividing the number of shared unique clonotypes by the size of the smaller repertoire. Repertoire richness was assessed with RTK rarefaction, the Chao1 estimator, and Recon v2.1 estimates of unobserved clonotypes. Generation probabilities for all TCRbeta clonotypes obtained by the gDNA method from a handful of donors were computed using OLGA. The clones in this table, taken by TCRdb from immuneACCESS, are in-frame only. Not every clone is retained; where verified, under half of the shortfall comes from an unresolved V gene, and the cause of the rest is unknown. D and trimming were read from the DNA, whereas the V and J calls and clone size are those reported in that table. The sample table shows approximately 1.5 million clones, and around 98% are seen once. The ten biggest clones cover about 0.42% of the sample.

Details on this clone: The antigen it binds to is not known. Base-call qualities are not available, and no considerably larger clone is one nucleotide away.

The junction shows trimming of 5 bases on V and 2 bases on J, and the gene matches do not reach 12 bases of it. The CDR3, cysteine through phenylalanine, is 18 amino acids long. The only DNA kept is the CDR3, 54 bases in frame from the first base. CDR1 and CDR2, looked up from the germline V gene, are MDHEN and SYDVKM. This clonotype was sampled from a young man in good health. This chain joins TRBV28 to TRBJ2-6, and TRBD2 aligns with 7 junction nucleotides. Sequenced sample: naive CD4+ T cells sorted from blood. The cell subset or site label for this specimen denotes: CD45RA+ positively selected. The DNA sequence is TGTGCCAGCAGTCCCCCAGGGACCGGGACTACTGGGGCCAACGTCCTGACTTTC. Translated, this gives CASSPPGTGTTGANVLTF. With the portions outside the CDR3 filled from the reference TRBV28 and TRBJ2-6 genes, the complete variable region becomes DVKVTQSSRYLVKRTGEKVFLECVQDMDHENMFWYRQDPGLGLRLIYFSYDVKMKEKGDIPEGYSVSREKKERFSLILESASTNQTSMYLCASSPPGTGTTGANVLTFGAGSRLTVL.